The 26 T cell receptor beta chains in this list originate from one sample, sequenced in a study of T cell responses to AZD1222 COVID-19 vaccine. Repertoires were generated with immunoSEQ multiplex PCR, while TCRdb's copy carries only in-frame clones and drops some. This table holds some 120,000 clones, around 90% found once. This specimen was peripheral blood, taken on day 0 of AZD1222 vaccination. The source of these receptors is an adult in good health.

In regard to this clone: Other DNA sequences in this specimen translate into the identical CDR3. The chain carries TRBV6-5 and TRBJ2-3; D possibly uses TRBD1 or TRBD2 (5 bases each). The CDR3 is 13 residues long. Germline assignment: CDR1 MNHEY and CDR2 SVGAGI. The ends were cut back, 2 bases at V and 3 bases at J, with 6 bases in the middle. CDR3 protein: CASSYEGTDTQYF. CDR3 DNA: TGTGCCAGCAGTTACGAGGGGACAGATACGCAGTATTTT.

The CDR3 nucleotides are TGTGCCAGCCGAGGCGATCGCAATCAGCCCCAGCATTTT. It yields the protein CASRGDRNQPQHF. The rearrangement links TRBV27 to TRBJ1-5; D ambiguous. The CDR3 is 13 amino acids. The germline V gene has CDR1 MNHEY and CDR2 SMNVEV (reference sequence). Trimming removed 8 bases at V and 2 bases at J, with 10 bases between.

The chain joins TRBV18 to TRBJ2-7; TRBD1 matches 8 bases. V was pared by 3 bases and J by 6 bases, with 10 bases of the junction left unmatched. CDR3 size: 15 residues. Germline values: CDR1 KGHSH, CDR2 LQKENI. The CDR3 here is CASSPPGTGFIEQYF. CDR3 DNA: TGTGCCAGCTCACCCCCAGGGACAGGTTTCATCGAGCAGTACTTC.

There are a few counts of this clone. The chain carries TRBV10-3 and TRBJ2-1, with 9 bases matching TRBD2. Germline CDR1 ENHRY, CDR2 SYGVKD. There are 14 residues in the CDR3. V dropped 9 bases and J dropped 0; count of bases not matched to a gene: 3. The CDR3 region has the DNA TGTGCCATAGGTAGCGGGAGCTCCTACAATGAGCAGTTCTTC. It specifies CAIGSGSSYNEQFF.

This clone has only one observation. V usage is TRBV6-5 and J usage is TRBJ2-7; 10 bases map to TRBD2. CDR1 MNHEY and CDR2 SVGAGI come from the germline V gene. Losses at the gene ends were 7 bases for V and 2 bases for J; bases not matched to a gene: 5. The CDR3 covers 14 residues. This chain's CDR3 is CASTGLAATYEQYF. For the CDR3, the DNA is TGTGCCAGCACAGGACTAGCGGCAACCTACGAGCAGTACTTC.

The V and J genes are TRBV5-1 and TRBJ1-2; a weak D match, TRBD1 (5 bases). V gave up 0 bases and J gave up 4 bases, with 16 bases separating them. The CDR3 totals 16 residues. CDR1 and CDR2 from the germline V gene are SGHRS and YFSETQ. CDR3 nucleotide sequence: TGCGCCAGCAGCTTGGAAGGAGAAAGAAGGGGCTATGGCTACACCTTC. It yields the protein CASSLEGERRGYGYTF.

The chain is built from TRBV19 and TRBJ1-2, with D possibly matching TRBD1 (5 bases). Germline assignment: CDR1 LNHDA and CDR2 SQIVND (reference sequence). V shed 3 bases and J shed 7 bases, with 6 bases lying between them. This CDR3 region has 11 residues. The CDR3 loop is CASSMRGGYTF. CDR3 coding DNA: TGTGCCAGTAGTATGAGGGGTGGCTACACCTTC.

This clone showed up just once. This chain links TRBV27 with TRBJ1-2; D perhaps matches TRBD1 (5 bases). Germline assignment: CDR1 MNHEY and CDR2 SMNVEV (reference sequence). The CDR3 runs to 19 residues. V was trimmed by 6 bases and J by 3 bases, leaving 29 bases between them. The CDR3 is CASSLTRAGDSDPYYGYTF. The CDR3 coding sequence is TGTGCCAGCAGCTTAACTCGGGCGGGGGACTCAGATCCTTACTATGGCTACACCTTC.

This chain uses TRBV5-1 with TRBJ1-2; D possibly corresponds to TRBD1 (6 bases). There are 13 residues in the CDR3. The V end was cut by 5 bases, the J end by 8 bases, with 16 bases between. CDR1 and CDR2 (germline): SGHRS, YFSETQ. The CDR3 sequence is CASRPQQGGGYTF. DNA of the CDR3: TGCGCCAGCAGACCCCAACAGGGTGGGGGCTACACCTTC.

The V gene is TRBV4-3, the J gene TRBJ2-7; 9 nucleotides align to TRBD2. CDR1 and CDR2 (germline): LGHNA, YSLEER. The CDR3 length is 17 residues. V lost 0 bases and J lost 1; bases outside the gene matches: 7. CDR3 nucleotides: TGCGCCAGCAGCCAAGATGAACCTGCGGGGGGGTCCTACGAGCAGTACTTC. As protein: CASSQDEPAGGSYEQYF.

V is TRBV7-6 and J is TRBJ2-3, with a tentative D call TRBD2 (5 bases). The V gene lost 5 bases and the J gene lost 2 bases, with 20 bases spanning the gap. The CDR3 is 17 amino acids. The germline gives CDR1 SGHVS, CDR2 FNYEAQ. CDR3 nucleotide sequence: TGTGCCAGCAGCCACCCTACGACGAGCGGATACACAGATACGCAGTATTTT. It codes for CASSHPTTSGYTDTQYF.

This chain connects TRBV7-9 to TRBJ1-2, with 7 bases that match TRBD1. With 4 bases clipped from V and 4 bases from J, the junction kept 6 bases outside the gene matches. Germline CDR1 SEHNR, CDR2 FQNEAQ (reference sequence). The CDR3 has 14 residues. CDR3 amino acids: CASSSGTAVYGYTF. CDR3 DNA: TGTGCCAGCAGCTCCGGGACAGCCGTCTATGGCTACACCTTC. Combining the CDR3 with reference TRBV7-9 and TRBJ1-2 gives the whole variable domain DTGVSQNPRHKITKRGQNVTFRCDPISEHNRLYWYRQTLGQGPEFLTYFQNEAQLEKSRLLSDRFSAERPKGSFSTLEIQRTEQGDSAMYLCASSSGTAVYGYTFGSGTRLTVV.

The CDR3: CASSPLRDGYTF. In DNA, the CDR3 is TGTGCCAGCAGTCCCCTACGGGATGGCTACACCTTC. The chain couples TRBV6-5 to TRBJ1-2; D not certain. Trimming cost V 5 bases and J 6 bases, with 10 bases left between them. Germline loops: CDR1 MNHEY, CDR2 SVGAGI. The CDR3 has 12 amino acids.

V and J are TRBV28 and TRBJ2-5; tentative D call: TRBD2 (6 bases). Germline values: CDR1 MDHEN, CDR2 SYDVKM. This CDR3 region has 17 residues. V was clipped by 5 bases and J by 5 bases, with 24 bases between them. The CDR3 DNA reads TGTGCCAGCAGTAAGGGCGACCCGACATGGGCGGGGGAGACCCAGTACTTC. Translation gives CASSKGDPTWAGETQYF.

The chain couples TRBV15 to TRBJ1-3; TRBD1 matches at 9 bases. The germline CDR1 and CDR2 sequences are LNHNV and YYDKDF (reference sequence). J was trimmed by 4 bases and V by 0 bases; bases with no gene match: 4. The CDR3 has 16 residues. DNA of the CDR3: TGTGCCACCAGCAGAGAGGGGACAGGGATAGGAAACACCATATATTTT. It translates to CATSREGTGIGNTIYF.

The CDR3 here is CASSGTAYEQYF. The CDR3 DNA reads as TGTGCCAGCAGTGGGACAGCCTACGAGCAGTACTTC. The chain recombines TRBV6-1 with TRBJ2-7; a weak D match, TRBD1 (6 bases). The CDR3 spans 12 residues. CDR1 is MNHNS and CDR2 is SASEGT in the germline V gene. V was pared by 4 bases and J by 2 bases, with 6 bases between.

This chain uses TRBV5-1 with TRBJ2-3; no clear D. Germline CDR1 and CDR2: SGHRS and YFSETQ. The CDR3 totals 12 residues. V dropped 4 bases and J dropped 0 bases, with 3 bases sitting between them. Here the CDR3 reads CASSSSTDTQYF. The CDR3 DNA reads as TGCGCCAGCAGCAGTAGCACAGATACGCAGTATTTT.

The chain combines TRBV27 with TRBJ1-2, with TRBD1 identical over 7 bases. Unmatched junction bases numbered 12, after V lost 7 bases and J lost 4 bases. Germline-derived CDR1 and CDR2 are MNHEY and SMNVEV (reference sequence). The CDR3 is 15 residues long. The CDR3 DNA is TGTGCCAGCACCGAGGGTACAGGGGTAGGCTATGGCTACACCTTC. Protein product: CASTEGTGVGYGYTF.

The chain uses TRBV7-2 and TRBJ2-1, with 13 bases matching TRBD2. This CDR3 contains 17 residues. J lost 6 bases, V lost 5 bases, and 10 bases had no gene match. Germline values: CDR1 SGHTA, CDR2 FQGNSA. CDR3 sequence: CASSLPGLAGPINEQFF. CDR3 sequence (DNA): TGTGCCAGCAGCCTACCGGGACTAGCGGGACCCATCAATGAGCAGTTCTTC.

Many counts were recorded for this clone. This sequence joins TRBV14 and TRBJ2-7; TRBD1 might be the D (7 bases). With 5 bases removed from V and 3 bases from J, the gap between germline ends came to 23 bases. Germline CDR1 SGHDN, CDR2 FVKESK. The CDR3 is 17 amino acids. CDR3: CASSGSGRTGRLYEQYF. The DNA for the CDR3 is TGTGCCAGCAGCGGTAGCGGCCGGACAGGTCGTCTCTACGAGCAGTACTTC.

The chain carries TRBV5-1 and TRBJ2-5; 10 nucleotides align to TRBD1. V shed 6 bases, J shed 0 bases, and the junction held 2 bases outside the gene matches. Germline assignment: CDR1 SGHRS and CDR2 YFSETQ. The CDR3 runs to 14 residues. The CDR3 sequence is CASKTGGYQETQYF. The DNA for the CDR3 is TGCGCCAGCAAGACAGGGGGCTACCAAGAGACCCAGTACTTC. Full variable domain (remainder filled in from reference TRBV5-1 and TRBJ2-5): KAGVTQTPRYLIKTRGQQVTLSCSPISGHRSVSWYQQTPGQGLQFLFEYFSETQRNKGNFPGRFSGRQFSNSRSEMNVSTLELGDSALYLCASKTGGYQETQYFGPGTRLLVL.

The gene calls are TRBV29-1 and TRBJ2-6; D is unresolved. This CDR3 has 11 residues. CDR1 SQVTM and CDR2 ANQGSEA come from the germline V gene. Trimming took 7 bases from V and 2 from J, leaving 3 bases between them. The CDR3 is CSAPGANVLTF. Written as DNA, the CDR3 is TGCAGCGCACCTGGGGCCAACGTCCTGACTTTC.

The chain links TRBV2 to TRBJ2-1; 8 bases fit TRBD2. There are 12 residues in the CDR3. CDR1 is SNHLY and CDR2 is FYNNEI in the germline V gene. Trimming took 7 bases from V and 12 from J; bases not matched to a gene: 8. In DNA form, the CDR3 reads TGTGCCAGCATGGGCGGTGCGGGGGGGCAGTTCTTC. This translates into CASMGGAGGQFF.

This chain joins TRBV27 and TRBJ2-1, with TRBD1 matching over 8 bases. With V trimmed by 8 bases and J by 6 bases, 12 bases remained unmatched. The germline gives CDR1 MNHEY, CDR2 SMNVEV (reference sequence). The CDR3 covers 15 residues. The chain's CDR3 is CASQLTTGVGNEQFF. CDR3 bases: TGTGCCAGCCAACTCACGACAGGGGTGGGCAATGAGCAGTTCTTC.

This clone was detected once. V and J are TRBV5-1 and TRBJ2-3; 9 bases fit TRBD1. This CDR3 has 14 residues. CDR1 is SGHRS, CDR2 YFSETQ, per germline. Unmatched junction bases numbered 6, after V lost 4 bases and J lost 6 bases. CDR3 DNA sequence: TGCGCCAGCAGCATTAGGACAGGGGCCGATACGCAGTATTTT. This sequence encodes CASSIRTGADTQYF.

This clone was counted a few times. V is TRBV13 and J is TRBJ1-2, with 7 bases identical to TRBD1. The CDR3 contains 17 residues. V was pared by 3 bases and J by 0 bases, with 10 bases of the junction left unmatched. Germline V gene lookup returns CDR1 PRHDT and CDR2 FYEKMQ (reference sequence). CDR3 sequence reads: CASSFYSSGTANYGYTF. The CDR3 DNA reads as TGTGCCAGCAGCTTCTACAGCTCCGGGACAGCTAACTATGGCTACACCTTC.